A selection of T cell receptor beta chains follows, all from one sample in a study of Ad26.COV2.S vaccination and SARS-CoV-2 variants. Profiled with immunoSEQ multiplex PCR; TCRdb holds only in-frame clones, not every one. The sample has approximately 450,000 clones; about 93% are singletons. Here the sequenced sample was peripheral blood, taken in a trial of Ad26.COV2.S vaccine versus placebo. These receptors all stem from a person between 18 and 59 years old who received the Ad26.COV2.S COVID-19 vaccine or a placebo. Each CDR3 is given with its conserved first and last residue. D genes are given only for firm matches. Part of the rows lack a size; the others show once, few, many or a class for expanded clones.

CDR3nt: TGTGCCAGCAGTTTAGGTCGGACCCAGTACTTC
CDR3aa: CASSLGRTQYF
d_gene: -
v_gene: TRBV27
j_gene: TRBJ2-5
abundance: once

CDR3nt: TGTGCTAGCAGCCCCCTAGCGGGGCAGGGAGATACGCAGTATTTT
CDR3aa: CASSPLAGQGDTQYF
d_gene: TRBD2
v_gene: TRBV7-7
j_gene: TRBJ2-3
abundance: -

CDR3nt: TGTGCCACCAACACCCCCCCCTACGAGGAAGAGACCCAGTACTTC
CDR3aa: CATNTPPYEEETQYF
d_gene: -
v_gene: TRBV15
j_gene: TRBJ2-5
abundance: -

CDR3nt: TGTGCCAGCAGCTCAAGACAGGGGGCCGAAGCTTTCTTT
CDR3aa: CASSSRQGAEAFF
d_gene: TRBD1
v_gene: TRBV11-3
j_gene: TRBJ1-1
abundance: few

CDR3nt: TGTGCCATCACCCCTAGCGGCTACGAGCAGTACTTC
CDR3aa: CAITPSGYEQYF
d_gene: TRBD2
v_gene: TRBV10-3
j_gene: TRBJ2-7
abundance: few

CDR3nt: TGTGCCAGCAGTTACTTACCGGGGGGGGTCAATGAGCAGTTCTTC
CDR3aa: CASSYLPGGVNEQFF
d_gene: TRBD2
v_gene: TRBV6-6
j_gene: TRBJ2-1
abundance: -

CDR3nt: TGTGCCTGGAGTGGGGGACTAGCGGGAGCGAAGCACAATGAGCAGTTCTTC
CDR3aa: CAWSGGLAGAKHNEQFF
d_gene: TRBD2
v_gene: TRBV30
j_gene: TRBJ2-1
abundance: -

CDR3nt: TGTGCCAGCAGTCCACAGATGATGAACACTGAAGCTTTCTTT
CDR3aa: CASSPQMMNTEAFF
d_gene: -
v_gene: TRBV6-5
j_gene: TRBJ1-1
abundance: -

CDR3nt: TGTGCCAGTAGCGCTATCTCGGGACGGTCCCCGAACACTGAAGCTTTCTTT
CDR3aa: CASSAISGRSPNTEAFF
d_gene: -
v_gene: TRBV19
j_gene: TRBJ1-1
abundance: -

CDR3nt: TGTGCCAGCAGCGTAGCTGGGACAGCTAACTATGGCTACACCTTC
CDR3aa: CASSVAGTANYGYTF
d_gene: TRBD1
v_gene: TRBV9
j_gene: TRBJ1-2
abundance: -

CDR3nt: TGTGCCAGTAAACTGGCTAGCGGGAGAGTGGATACGCAGTATTTT
CDR3aa: CASKLASGRVDTQYF
d_gene: TRBD2
v_gene: TRBV18
j_gene: TRBJ2-3
abundance: -

CDR3nt: TGTGCCACCCCGCAGGGTCTGAGTGGTGGTGATGGCTACACCTTC
CDR3aa: CATPQGLSGGDGYTF
d_gene: -
v_gene: TRBV7-9
j_gene: TRBJ1-2
abundance: -

CDR3nt: TGCGCCAGCAGCGCAATGTTACCCGGAGATGAGCAGTTCTTC
CDR3aa: CASSAMLPGDEQFF
d_gene: -
v_gene: TRBV4-3
j_gene: TRBJ2-1
abundance: -

CDR3nt: TGTGCCAGTAGCATCCGGATGAACACTGAAGCTTTCTTT
CDR3aa: CASSIRMNTEAFF
d_gene: -
v_gene: TRBV19
j_gene: TRBJ1-1
abundance: -

CDR3nt: TGTGCCAGCTCACCTCTTACACCCGGCGGGACACCAAACAATGAGCAGTTCTTC
CDR3aa: CASSPLTPGGTPNNEQFF
d_gene: -
v_gene: TRBV18
j_gene: TRBJ2-1
abundance: -

CDR3nt: TGTGCCTGGAAGAGCGCGGGCGGAGGGTCCCTCTCCTACAATGAGCAGTTCTTC
CDR3aa: CAWKSAGGGSLSYNEQFF
d_gene: -
v_gene: TRBV30
j_gene: TRBJ2-1
abundance: -

CDR3nt: TGTGCCAGCAGCGTAGGGGACAGGGTTCGGTATGGCTACACCTTC
CDR3aa: CASSVGDRVRYGYTF
d_gene: TRBD1
v_gene: TRBV9
j_gene: TRBJ1-2
abundance: -

CDR3nt: TGCGCCAGCAGCCAATCAGGGCTGGGTAACGAGCAGTACTTC
CDR3aa: CASSQSGLGNEQYF
d_gene: -
v_gene: TRBV4-3
j_gene: TRBJ2-7
abundance: -

CDR3nt: TGTGCCAGCAGCCAAGATCTGGTAGGGGGATGGGGGTACAATGAGCAGTTCTTC
CDR3aa: CASSQDLVGGWGYNEQFF
d_gene: -
v_gene: TRBV4-2
j_gene: TRBJ2-1
abundance: -

CDR3nt: TGTGCCAGCAGTTTAGCCGGACACTACGAGCAGTACTTC
CDR3aa: CASSLAGHYEQYF
d_gene: -
v_gene: TRBV12-3/TRBV12-4
j_gene: TRBJ2-7
abundance: -

CDR3nt: TGTGCCAGCAGTGAGACAGGGGCTGGCTACACCTTC
CDR3aa: CASSETGAGYTF
d_gene: TRBD1
v_gene: TRBV6-1
j_gene: TRBJ1-2
abundance: -

CDR3nt: TGCGCCAGCAGCCAAGCCGACAGATACAATGAGCAGTTCTTC
CDR3aa: CASSQADRYNEQFF
d_gene: -
v_gene: TRBV4-3
j_gene: TRBJ2-1
abundance: few

CDR3nt: TGTGCCAGCAGCCCCGGGACTAGCGCGAGAACAGATACGCAGTATTTT
CDR3aa: CASSPGTSARTDTQYF
d_gene: TRBD2
v_gene: TRBV5-4
j_gene: TRBJ2-3
abundance: -

CDR3nt: TGTGCCAGCAGCCAAGAGAGGTTATCGGGAGGCACTGAAGCTTTCTTT
CDR3aa: CASSQERLSGGTEAFF
d_gene: -
v_gene: TRBV3-1/TRBV3-2
j_gene: TRBJ1-1
abundance: -

CDR3nt: TGTGCCAGCAGCTTAGTCCGGGGAACAACTAATGAAAAACTGTTTTTT
CDR3aa: CASSLVRGTTNEKLFF
d_gene: -
v_gene: TRBV7-2
j_gene: TRBJ1-4
abundance: -

CDR3nt: TGCGCCAGCAGCCCCCTGACAGGGGGCCAAGAGACCCAGTACTTC
CDR3aa: CASSPLTGGQETQYF
d_gene: TRBD1
v_gene: TRBV5-1
j_gene: TRBJ2-5
abundance: -

CDR3nt: TGTGCCAGCAGCTTAGAGTCCCTAGCGGGCATCAATGAGCAGTTCTTC
CDR3aa: CASSLESLAGINEQFF
d_gene: TRBD2
v_gene: TRBV7-6
j_gene: TRBJ2-1
abundance: -

CDR3nt: TGTGCCAGCAGTTCCGTGACTAGCGGGTCGACAGATACGCAGTATTTT
CDR3aa: CASSSVTSGSTDTQYF
d_gene: TRBD2
v_gene: TRBV6-5
j_gene: TRBJ2-3
abundance: -

CDR3nt: TGCAGTGCTAGTTTAAATCAGCCCCAGCATTTT
CDR3aa: CSASLNQPQHF
d_gene: -
v_gene: TRBV20-1
j_gene: TRBJ1-5
abundance: few

CDR3nt: TGTGCCTGGAGTCACGGACAGCCGTCCTACAATGAGCAGTTCTTC
CDR3aa: CAWSHGQPSYNEQFF
d_gene: -
v_gene: TRBV30
j_gene: TRBJ2-1
abundance: -

CDR3nt: TGTGCCAGCAGCTTATTATCGGGGTATTTAAATGAAAAACTGTTTTTT
CDR3aa: CASSLLSGYLNEKLFF
d_gene: -
v_gene: TRBV7-6
j_gene: TRBJ1-4
abundance: -

CDR3nt: TGTGCCAGCAGCCAGAATAAGAGGGGGACCGGGGAGCTGTTTTTT
CDR3aa: CASSQNKRGTGELFF
d_gene: -
v_gene: TRBV9
j_gene: TRBJ2-2
abundance: -

CDR3nt: TGTGCCAGCAGCTTAACTCCGTCGTTCGATGAGCAGTTCTTC
CDR3aa: CASSLTPSFDEQFF
d_gene: -
v_gene: TRBV11-2
j_gene: TRBJ2-1
abundance: -

CDR3nt: TGTGCCAGCTCACCGGACAGGTTATTGTCAGATACGCAGTATTTT
CDR3aa: CASSPDRLLSDTQYF
d_gene: TRBD1
v_gene: TRBV18
j_gene: TRBJ2-3
abundance: -

CDR3nt: TGTGCCAGCTCACCGGGACAGGGGATCGAAAACACCATATATTTT
CDR3aa: CASSPGQGIENTIYF
d_gene: TRBD1
v_gene: TRBV18
j_gene: TRBJ1-3
abundance: -

CDR3nt: TGTGCCAGCAGTACGGCGGTCCTTAATCAGCCCCAGCATTTT
CDR3aa: CASSTAVLNQPQHF
d_gene: -
v_gene: TRBV6-6
j_gene: TRBJ1-5
abundance: -

CDR3nt: TGTGCCAGCAGTTTGCCCGGGAGTGCCGATACGCAGTATTTT
CDR3aa: CASSLPGSADTQYF
d_gene: -
v_gene: TRBV5-4
j_gene: TRBJ2-3
abundance: -

CDR3nt: TGCGCCAGCAGCTTGGGAAGGGAAAGGCGCAACTATGGCTACACCTTC
CDR3aa: CASSLGRERRNYGYTF
d_gene: -
v_gene: TRBV5-1
j_gene: TRBJ1-2
abundance: -

CDR3nt: TGTGCCAGCAGCCCAATTTCCTCTGGGGCCAACGTCCTGACTTTC
CDR3aa: CASSPISSGANVLTF
d_gene: -
v_gene: TRBV3-1/TRBV3-2
j_gene: TRBJ2-6
abundance: once